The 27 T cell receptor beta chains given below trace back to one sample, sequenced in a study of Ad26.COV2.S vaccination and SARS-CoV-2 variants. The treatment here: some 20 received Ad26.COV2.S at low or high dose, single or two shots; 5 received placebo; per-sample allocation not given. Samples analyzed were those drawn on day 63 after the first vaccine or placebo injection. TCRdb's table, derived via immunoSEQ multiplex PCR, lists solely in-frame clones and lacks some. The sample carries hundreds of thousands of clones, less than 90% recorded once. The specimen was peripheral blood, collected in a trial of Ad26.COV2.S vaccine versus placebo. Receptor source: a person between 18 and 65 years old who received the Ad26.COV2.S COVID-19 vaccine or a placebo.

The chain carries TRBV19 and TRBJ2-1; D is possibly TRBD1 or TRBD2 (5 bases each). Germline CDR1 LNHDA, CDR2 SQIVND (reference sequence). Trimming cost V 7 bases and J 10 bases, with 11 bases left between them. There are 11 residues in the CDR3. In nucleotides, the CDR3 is TGTGCCAGTACGAGGGGCCTAGAGCAGTTCTTC. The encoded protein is CASTRGLEQFF.

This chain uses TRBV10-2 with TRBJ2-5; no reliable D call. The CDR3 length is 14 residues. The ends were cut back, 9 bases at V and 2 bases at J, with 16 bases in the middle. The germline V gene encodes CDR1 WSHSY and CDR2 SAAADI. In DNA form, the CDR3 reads TGCGCCAGTGGGGTCGGGTGGACGCAAGAGACCCAGTACTTC. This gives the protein CASGVGWTQETQYF.

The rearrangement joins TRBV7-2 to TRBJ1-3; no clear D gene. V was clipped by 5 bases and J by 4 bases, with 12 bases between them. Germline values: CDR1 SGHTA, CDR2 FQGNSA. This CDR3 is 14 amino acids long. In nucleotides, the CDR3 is TGTGCCAGCAGCGAGGTCCGCTCGGGAAACACCATATATTTT. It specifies CASSEVRSGNTIYF.

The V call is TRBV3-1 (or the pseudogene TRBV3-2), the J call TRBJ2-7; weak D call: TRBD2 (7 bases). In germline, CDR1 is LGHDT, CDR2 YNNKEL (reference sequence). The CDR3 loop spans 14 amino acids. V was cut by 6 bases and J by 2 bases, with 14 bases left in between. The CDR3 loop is CASRRGGQTYEQYF. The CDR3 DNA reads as TGTGCCAGCAGGAGGGGGGGCCAGACCTACGAGCAGTACTTC.

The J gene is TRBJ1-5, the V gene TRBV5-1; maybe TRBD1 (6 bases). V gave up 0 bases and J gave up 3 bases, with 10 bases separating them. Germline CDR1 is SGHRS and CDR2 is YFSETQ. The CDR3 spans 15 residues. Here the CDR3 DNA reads TGCGCCAGCAGCTTGGCCGGGGACACCAATCAGCCCCAGCATTTT. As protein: CASSLAGDTNQPQHF.

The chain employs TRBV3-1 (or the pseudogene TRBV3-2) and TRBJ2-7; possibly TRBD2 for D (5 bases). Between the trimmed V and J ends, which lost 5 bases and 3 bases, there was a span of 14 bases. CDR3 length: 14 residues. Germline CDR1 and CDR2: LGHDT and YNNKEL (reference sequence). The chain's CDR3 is CASSSIPRVYEQYF. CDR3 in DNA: TGTGCCAGCAGCTCGATACCGCGGGTCTACGAGCAGTACTTC.

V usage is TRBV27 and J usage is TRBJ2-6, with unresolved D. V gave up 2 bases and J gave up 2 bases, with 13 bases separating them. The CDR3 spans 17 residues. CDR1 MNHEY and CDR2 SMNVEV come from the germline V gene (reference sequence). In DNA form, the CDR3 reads TGTGCCAGCAGTTTAACCCTGGTCCGGACTGGGGCCAACGTCCTGACTTTC. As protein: CASSLTLVRTGANVLTF.

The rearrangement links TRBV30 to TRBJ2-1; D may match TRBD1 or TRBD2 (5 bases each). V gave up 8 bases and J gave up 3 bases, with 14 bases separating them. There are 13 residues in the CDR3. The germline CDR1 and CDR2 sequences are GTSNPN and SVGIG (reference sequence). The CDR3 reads CARDGPGYNEQFF. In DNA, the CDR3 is TGTGCCCGGGACGGCCCTGGCTACAATGAGCAGTTCTTC.

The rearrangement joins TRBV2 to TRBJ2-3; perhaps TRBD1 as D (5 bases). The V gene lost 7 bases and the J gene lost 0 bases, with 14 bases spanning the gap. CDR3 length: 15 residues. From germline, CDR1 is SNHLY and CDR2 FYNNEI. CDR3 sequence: CASTKGAASTDTQYF. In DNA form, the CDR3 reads TGTGCCAGCACCAAAGGGGCGGCTAGCACAGATACGCAGTATTTT.

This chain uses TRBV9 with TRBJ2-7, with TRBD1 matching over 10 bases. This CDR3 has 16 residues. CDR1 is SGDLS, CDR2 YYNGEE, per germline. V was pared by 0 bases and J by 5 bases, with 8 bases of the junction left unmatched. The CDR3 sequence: CASSVDGQGGSNEQYF. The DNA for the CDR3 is TGTGCCAGCAGCGTAGACGGACAGGGGGGTAGTAACGAGCAGTACTTC.

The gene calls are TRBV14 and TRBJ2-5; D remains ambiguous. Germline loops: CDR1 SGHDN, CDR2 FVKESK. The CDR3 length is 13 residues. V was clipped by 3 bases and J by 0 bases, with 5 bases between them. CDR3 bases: TGTGCCAGCAGCCACGGGTACCAAGAGACCCAGTACTTC. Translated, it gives CASSHGYQETQYF.

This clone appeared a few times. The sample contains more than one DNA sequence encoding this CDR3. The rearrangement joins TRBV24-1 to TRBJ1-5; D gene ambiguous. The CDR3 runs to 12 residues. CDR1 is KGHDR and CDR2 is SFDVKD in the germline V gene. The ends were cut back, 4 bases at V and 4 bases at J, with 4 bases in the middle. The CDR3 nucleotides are TGTGCCACCAGTGACTCGAATCAGCCCCAGCATTTT. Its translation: CATSDSNQPQHF.

The CDR3 loop reads CASTALSGGRETQYF. Written as DNA, the CDR3 is TGTGCCAGCACCGCCCTGAGCGGGGGGCGAGAGACCCAGTACTTC. The rearrangement uses TRBV9 and TRBJ2-5, with 9 positions matching TRBD2. Germline-derived CDR1 and CDR2 are SGDLS and YYNGEE. This CDR3 has 15 amino acids. V shed 6 bases and J 4 bases; nucleotides not matched to a gene: 10.

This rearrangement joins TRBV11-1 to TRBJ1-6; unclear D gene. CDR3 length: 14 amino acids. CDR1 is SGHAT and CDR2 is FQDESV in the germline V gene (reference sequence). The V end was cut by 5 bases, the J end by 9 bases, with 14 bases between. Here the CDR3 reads CASSTGSRPSPLHF. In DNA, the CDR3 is TGTGCCAGCAGCACGGGTTCAAGACCTTCACCCCTCCACTTT.

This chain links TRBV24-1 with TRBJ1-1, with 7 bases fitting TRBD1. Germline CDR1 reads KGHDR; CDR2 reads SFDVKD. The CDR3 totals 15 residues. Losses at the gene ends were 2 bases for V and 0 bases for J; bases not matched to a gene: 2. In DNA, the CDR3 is TGTGCCACCAGTGATTCCGGGACAGTGAACACTGAAGCTTTCTTT. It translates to CATSDSGTVNTEAFF.

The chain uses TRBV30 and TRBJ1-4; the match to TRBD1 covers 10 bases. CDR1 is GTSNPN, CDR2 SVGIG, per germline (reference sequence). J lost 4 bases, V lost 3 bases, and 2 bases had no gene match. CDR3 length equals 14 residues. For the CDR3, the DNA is TGTGCCTGGAGGGGGGACAGGGGTAATGAAAAACTGTTTTTT. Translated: CAWRGDRGNEKLFF.

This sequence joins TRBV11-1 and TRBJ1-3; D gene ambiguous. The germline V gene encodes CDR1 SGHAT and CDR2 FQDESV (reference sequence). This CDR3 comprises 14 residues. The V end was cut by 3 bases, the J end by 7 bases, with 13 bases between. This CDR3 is CASSLSESGNTIYF. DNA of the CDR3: TGTGCCAGCAGCTTGAGCGAATCCGGGAACACCATATATTTT.

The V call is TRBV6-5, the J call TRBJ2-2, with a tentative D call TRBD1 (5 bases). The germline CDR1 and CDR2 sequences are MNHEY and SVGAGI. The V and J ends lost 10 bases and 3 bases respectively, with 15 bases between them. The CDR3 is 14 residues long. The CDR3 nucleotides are TGTGCCACACTGGGGCGGACCCACACCGGGGAGCTGTTTTTT. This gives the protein CATLGRTHTGELFF.

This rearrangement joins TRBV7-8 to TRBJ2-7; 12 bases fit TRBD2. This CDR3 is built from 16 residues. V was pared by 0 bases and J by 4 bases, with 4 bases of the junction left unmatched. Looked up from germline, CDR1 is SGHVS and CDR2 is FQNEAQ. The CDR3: CASSLAYGLAGYEQYF. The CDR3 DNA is TGTGCCAGCAGCTTAGCTTACGGACTAGCGGGATACGAGCAGTACTTC.

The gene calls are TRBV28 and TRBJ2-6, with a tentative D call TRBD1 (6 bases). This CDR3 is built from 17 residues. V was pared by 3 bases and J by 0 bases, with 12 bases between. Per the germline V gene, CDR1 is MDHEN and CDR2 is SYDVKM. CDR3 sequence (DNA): TGTGCCAGCAGTTTTATTCAGGGGTACTCTGGGGCCAACGTCCTGACTTTC. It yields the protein CASSFIQGYSGANVLTF.

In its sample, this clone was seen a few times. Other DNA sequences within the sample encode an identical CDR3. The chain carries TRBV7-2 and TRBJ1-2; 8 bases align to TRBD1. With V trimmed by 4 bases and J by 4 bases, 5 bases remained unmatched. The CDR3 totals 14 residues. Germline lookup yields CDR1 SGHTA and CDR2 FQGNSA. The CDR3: CASSSSGGSYGYTF. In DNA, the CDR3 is TGTGCCAGCAGCTCCTCAGGGGGCAGCTATGGCTACACCTTC.

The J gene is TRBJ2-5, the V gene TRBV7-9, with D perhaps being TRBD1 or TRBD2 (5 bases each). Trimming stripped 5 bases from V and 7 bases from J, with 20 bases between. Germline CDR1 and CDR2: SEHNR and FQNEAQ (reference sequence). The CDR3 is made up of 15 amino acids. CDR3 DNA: TGTGCCAGCAGCGCAGGGACGGCGTCCGGGGTGACCCAGTACTTC. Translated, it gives CASSAGTASGVTQYF.

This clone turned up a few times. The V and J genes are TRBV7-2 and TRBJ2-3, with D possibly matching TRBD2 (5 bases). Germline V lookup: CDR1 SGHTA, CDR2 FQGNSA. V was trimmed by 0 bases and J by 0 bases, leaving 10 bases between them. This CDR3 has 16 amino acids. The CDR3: CASSLAGMTSTDTQYF. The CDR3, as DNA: TGTGCCAGCAGCTTAGCCGGGATGACTAGCACAGATACGCAGTATTTT.

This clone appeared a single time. The CDR3: CASSSLRSSGNTIYF. The CDR3 region has the DNA TGCGCCAGCAGCTCCCTGCGGAGCTCTGGAAACACCATATATTTT. V usage is TRBV4-3 and J usage is TRBJ1-3; no reliable D call. V lost 5 bases, J lost 0 bases, and 11 bases lay in between. The CDR3 sequence is 15 residues long. Germline V lookup: CDR1 LGHNA, CDR2 YSLEER.

CDR3 residues: CASSYPIGGTQYF. CDR3 nucleotides: TGTGCCAGCAGTTACCCTATCGGGGGAACGCAGTATTTT. V usage is TRBV6-5 and J usage is TRBJ2-3; D may be TRBD2 (6 bases). V dropped 2 bases and J dropped 9 bases, with 12 bases sitting between them. The length of the CDR3 is 13 residues. CDR1 is MNHEY and CDR2 is SVGAGI in the germline V gene.

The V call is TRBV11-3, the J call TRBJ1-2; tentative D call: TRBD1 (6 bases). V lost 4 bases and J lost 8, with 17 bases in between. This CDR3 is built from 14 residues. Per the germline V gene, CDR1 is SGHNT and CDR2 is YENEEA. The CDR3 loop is CASSSTQGLQGYTF. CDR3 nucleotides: TGTGCCAGCAGCTCTACACAGGGTTTACAAGGCTACACCTTC.

CDR3 protein: CASSFLGTASYEQYF. The CDR3 nucleotides are TGTGCCAGCAGTTTCCTCGGGACAGCCTCCTACGAGCAGTACTTC. This chain links TRBV27 with TRBJ2-7; 7 bases agree with TRBD1. The germline V gene encodes CDR1 MNHEY and CDR2 SMNVEV (reference sequence). The CDR3 consists of 15 residues. With 3 bases clipped from V and 0 bases from J, the junction kept 5 bases outside the gene matches.